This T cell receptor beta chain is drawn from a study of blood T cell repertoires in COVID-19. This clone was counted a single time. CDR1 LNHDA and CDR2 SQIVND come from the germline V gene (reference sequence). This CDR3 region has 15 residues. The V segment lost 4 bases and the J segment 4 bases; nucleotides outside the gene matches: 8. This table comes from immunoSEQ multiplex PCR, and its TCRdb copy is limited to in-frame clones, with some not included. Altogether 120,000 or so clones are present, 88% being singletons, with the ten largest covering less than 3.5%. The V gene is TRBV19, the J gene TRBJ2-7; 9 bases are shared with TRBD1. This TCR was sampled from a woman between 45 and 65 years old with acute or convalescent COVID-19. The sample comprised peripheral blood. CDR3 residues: CASSTVGTGFYEQYF. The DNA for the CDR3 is TGTGCCAGTAGTACGGTTGGGACAGGGTTTTACGAGCAGTACTTC.